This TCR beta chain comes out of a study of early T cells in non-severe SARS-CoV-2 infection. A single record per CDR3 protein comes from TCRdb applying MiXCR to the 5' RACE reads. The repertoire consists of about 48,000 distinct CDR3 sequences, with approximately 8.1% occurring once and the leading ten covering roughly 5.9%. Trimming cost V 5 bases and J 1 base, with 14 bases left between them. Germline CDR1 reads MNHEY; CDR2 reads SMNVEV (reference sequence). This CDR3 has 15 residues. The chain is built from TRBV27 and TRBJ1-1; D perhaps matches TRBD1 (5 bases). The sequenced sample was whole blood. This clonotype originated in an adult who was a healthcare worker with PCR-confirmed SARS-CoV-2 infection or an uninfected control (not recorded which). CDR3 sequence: CASSPWDRGNTEAFF. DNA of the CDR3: TGTGCCAGCAGTCCGTGGGACCGGGGGAACACTGAAGCTTTCTTT.